Listed here are 27 T cell receptor beta chains from one sample, sequenced in a study of monozygotic twins with inflammatory bowel disease. TCRdb re-called the 5' RACE reads; one entry per CDR3 protein, DNA not given. The sample holds some 150,000 distinct CDR3 sequences. Sequenced: blood. All receptors derive from a human donor with ulcerative colitis or Crohn's disease, or a healthy co-twin of an affected twin (not recorded which).

The CDR3 spells CASSLSGQGNQPQHF. V usage is TRBV4-2 and J usage is TRBJ1-5; TCRdb gives TRBD1 as the D gene, but with no DNA this cannot be confirmed. Germline V gene lookup returns CDR1 LGHNA and CDR2 YNFKEQ. The CDR3 extends over 15 amino acids.

The rearrangement uses TRBV20-1 and TRBJ2-7. Germline lookup yields CDR1 DFQATT and CDR2 SNEGSKA (reference sequence). This CDR3 spans 12 amino acids. CDR3 loop: CSAMVGSYEQYF.

V usage is TRBV5-6 and J usage is TRBJ2-1; the TCRdb call, TRBD1, lacks DNA for checking. CDR1 and CDR2 from the germline V gene are SGHDT and YYEEEE. The length of the CDR3 is 16 residues. The CDR3 loop is CASSTRDRDPYNEQFF.

V is TRBV20-1 and J is TRBJ1-2. CDR1 and CDR2 from the germline V gene are DFQATT and SNEGSKA (reference sequence). The CDR3 runs to 16 residues. The CDR3 spells CSAPPTWTVINYGYTF.

The rearrangement uses TRBV9 and TRBJ2-2. The germline V gene has CDR1 SGDLS and CDR2 YYNGEE. The CDR3 is made up of 15 amino acids. The CDR3 here is CASSNRAANTGELFF.

The genes are TRBV5-6 and TRBJ1-4; TCRdb indicates TRBD1, and absent DNA this call remains unverified. Germline V gene data show CDR1 as SGHDT and CDR2 as YYEEEE. This CDR3 is built from 13 residues. The CDR3 loop is CASSPGPNEKLFF.

The CDR3 sequence: CSAAISSGTVPEAFF. This chain links TRBV20-1 with TRBJ1-1; no DNA is available, so the TRBD1 call from TCRdb remains unchecked. This CDR3 has 15 residues. Germline V lookup: CDR1 DFQATT, CDR2 SNEGSKA (reference sequence).

The chain recombines TRBV4-3 with TRBJ2-7; the D gene TCRdb calls, TRBD2, cannot be checked with no DNA. There are 16 residues in the CDR3. Germline values: CDR1 LGHNA, CDR2 YSLEER. The CDR3 is CASSQGLVGLNYEQYF.

The V gene is TRBV9, the J gene TRBJ1-5; TCRdb selects TRBD1, and the lack of DNA leaves this call unchecked. In germline, CDR1 is SGDLS, CDR2 YYNGEE. This CDR3 spans 20 amino acids. CDR3 loop: CASSHRRGQGPPGSNQPQHF. Based on the CDR3 plus reference TRBV9 and TRBJ1-5, the full variable domain is DSGVTQTPKHLITATGQRVTLRCSPRSGDLSVYWYQQSLDQGLQFLIQYYNGEERAKGNILERFSAQQFPDLHSELNLSSLELGDSALYFCASSHRRGQGPPGSNQPQHFGDGTRLSIL.

This chain uses TRBV7-9 with TRBJ2-1; the D call from TCRdb, TRBD1, cannot be confirmed without DNA. The CDR3 runs to 15 residues. Germline lookup yields CDR1 SEHNR and CDR2 FQNEAQ (reference sequence). The CDR3 is CASSLVETGTHEQFF.

The chain has TRBV7-6 and TRBJ2-5; TCRdb picks TRBD1, but there is no DNA to check that call. The CDR3 length is 17 residues. CDR1 is SGHVS, CDR2 FNYEAQ, per germline. The CDR3 protein is CASSLAPLAGGRETQYF.

The rearrangement uses TRBV12-2 and TRBJ1-4; TCRdb returns TRBD1, unconfirmable since there is no DNA. TRBV12-2 is classified as a pseudogene. The CDR3 extends over 16 amino acids. The CDR3: CASRLATGVRGEKLFF.

J is TRBJ1-5 and V is TRBV6-1. From germline, CDR1 is MNHNS and CDR2 SASEGT. CDR3 length equals 14 residues. CDR3 sequence reads: CASSEEGGFQPQHF.

This chain connects TRBV5-1 to TRBJ2-7; TCRdb gives TRBD1 as the D gene, but with no DNA this cannot be confirmed. This CDR3 region has 16 residues. The germline V gene encodes CDR1 SGHRS and CDR2 YFSETQ. CDR3 region: CASSPPGAGTSYEQYF.

The chain uses TRBV5-1 and TRBJ2-3. The germline gives CDR1 SGHRS, CDR2 YFSETQ. The CDR3 spans 15 residues. CDR3 loop: CASSSDGGSTDTQYF.

The genes are TRBV5-1 and TRBJ2-5; the D call of TRBD2 rests on TCRdb alone, since no DNA is present to check it. The V gene's germline CDR1 is SGHRS and CDR2 YFSETQ. The CDR3 runs 14 residues. The CDR3 spells CASSSAGAYETQYF.

This chain uses TRBV19 with TRBJ1-5; TCRdb lists TRBD1, though no DNA is available to test this call. CDR1 and CDR2 from the germline V gene are LNHDA and SQIVND (reference sequence). There are 14 residues in the CDR3. This chain's CDR3 is CASSMEGANQPQHF.

This sequence joins TRBV7-9 and TRBJ1-4; TCRdb picks TRBD1, but there is no DNA to check that call. The CDR3 has 14 residues. Germline V gives CDR1 SEHNR, CDR2 FQNEAQ (reference sequence). This CDR3 is CASSLQWEPEKLFF.

The J gene is TRBJ2-3, the V gene TRBV4-1. Germline V CDR1 and CDR2: MGHRA, YSYEKL. This CDR3 is 16 amino acids long. The CDR3 sequence is CASSQESGDYTDTQYF.

The chain uses TRBV4-2 and TRBJ2-3; TCRdb's D gene call, TRBD1, goes unchecked for lack of DNA. This CDR3 comprises 14 residues. Germline CDR1 is LGHNA and CDR2 is YNFKEQ. The CDR3: CASSQAGETDTQYF.

This sequence joins TRBV5-1 and TRBJ2-1; TCRdb picks TRBD2, but there is no DNA to check that call. The CDR3 consists of 18 residues. Germline V lookup: CDR1 SGHRS, CDR2 YFSETQ. CDR3 loop: CASSLRGLGWAGPNEQFF.

The J gene is TRBJ1-1, the V gene TRBV6-5; the TCRdb call, TRBD1, lacks DNA for checking. CDR1 and CDR2 from the germline V gene are MNHEY and SVGAGI. This CDR3 region has 16 residues. CDR3 sequence reads: CASSSPRDRGVPEAFF.

V is TRBV7-9 and J is TRBJ1-1. The germline CDR1 and CDR2 sequences are SEHNR and FQNEAQ (reference sequence). CDR3 length: 13 amino acids. CDR3 sequence: CASSLDYNTEAFF.

This chain uses TRBV15 with TRBJ2-1; the TCRdb D gene call, TRBD2, has no DNA to confirm it. The CDR3 covers 19 residues. Per the germline V gene, CDR1 is LNHNV and CDR2 is YYDKDF (reference sequence). The CDR3 loop reads CATGTGDTLSGGSYNEQFF.

The chain uses TRBV9 and TRBJ1-2; the D call from TCRdb, TRBD1, cannot be confirmed without DNA. Germline V gene data show CDR1 as SGDLS and CDR2 as YYNGEE. This CDR3 has 16 amino acids. CDR3 region: CASSIAGTHSSGGYTF.

The V gene is TRBV3-1, the J gene TRBJ1-5; lacking DNA, the TRBD1 call made by TCRdb goes unchecked. The CDR3 consists of 12 residues. Germline V gene data show CDR1 as LGHDT and CDR2 as YNNKEL (reference sequence). This CDR3 is CASSRGNQPQHF.

The V gene is TRBV7-2, the J gene TRBJ2-7; absent DNA, TCRdb's TRBD2 call cannot be checked. Germline CDR1 SGHTA, CDR2 FQGNSA. This CDR3 spans 13 amino acids. This CDR3 reads CASSSGRPSQQYF.